The clone carrying this T cell receptor beta chain appeared a single time. Antigen unknown. This likely stems from a read error, as it lies one base from a far larger clone. Germline V lookup: CDR1 SGHRS, CDR2 YFSETQ. The junction had 5 bases not matched to a gene; V was cut back by 2 bases and J by 6 bases. This CDR3 region has 14 residues. The unsorted PBMC replicate PCRs were performed with roughly 300 ng DNA, some 30,000 T cell genomes. Clones were read by immunoSEQ multiplex PCR, and TCRdb kept only the in-frame ones, dropping some. The table lists about 460,000 clones, 75% to 80% of them singletons. The sample belongs to a study of shared clonotypes between healthy human individuals. Whole-study context: In total, the donors were a couple of women and a few men aged 18 to 49.

Findings and caveats of the study: What limited the represented genetic and exposure-history diversity was the small number of donors.

Each sample came from a Caucasian adult donor living in Nashville, Tennessee. This chain connects TRBV5-1 to TRBJ2-7, with TRBD2 matching 10 bases. The clonotype originates from a woman between 40 and 50 years old in good health. Some clones in this sample may be carry-over from other donors' samples. The specimen sequenced was PBMCs. The CDR3 loop is CASSFRAGGCEQYF. CDR3 sequence (DNA): TGCGCCAGCAGCTTTCGAGCGGGAGGGTGCGAGCAGTACTTC. The full variable domain, rest sourced from reference TRBV5-1 and TRBJ2-7, is KAGVTQTPRYLIKTRGQQVTLSCSPISGHRSVSWYQQTPGQGLQFLFEYFSETQRNKGNFPGRFSGRQFSNSRSEMNVSTLELGDSALYLCASSFRAGGCEQYFGPGTRLTVT.